The 2 T cell receptor beta chains listed next were all sequenced from one sample in a study of shared clonotypes between healthy human individuals. Clones were read by immunoSEQ multiplex PCR, and TCRdb kept only the in-frame ones, dropping some. The sample carries approximately 500,000 clones, 90% to 97% recorded once. The sample taken for sequencing was naive CD4+ T cells sorted from blood. Subset denoted: CD45RA+ positively selected. The source is a woman in her thirties in good health.

The V and J genes are TRBV19 and TRBJ1-6; 8 bases fit TRBD1. Germline CDR1 reads LNHDA; CDR2 reads SQIVND (reference sequence). The CDR3 has 12 amino acids. V dropped 10 bases and J dropped 8; count of bases not matched to a gene: 4. The CDR3 loop reads CATKTGDSPLHF. CDR3 nucleotide sequence: TGTGCCACTAAGACAGGGGATTCACCCCTCCACTTT.

CDR3 amino acids: CASNQGQGGNEQFF. The DNA of the CDR3 is TGTGCCAGTAACCAGGGACAGGGTGGGAATGAGCAGTTCTTC. The chain joins TRBV28 to TRBJ2-1; TRBD1 matches at 9 bases. V lost 9 bases to trimming and J lost 7 bases; unmatched junction nucleotides: 10. The CDR3 length is 14 residues. Germline CDR1 and CDR2: MDHEN and SYDVKM.